The 8 T cell receptor beta chains below come from one sample, sequenced in a study of OX40 agonist ivuxolimab in advanced cancers. Clones were sequenced by immunoSEQ multiplex PCR, and TCRdb holds only the in-frame ones, with some missing. The sample shows roughly 95,000 clones, over 75% of them seen only once. The sequenced sample was CD4+ or CD8+ T cells sorted from blood, obtained in a trial of the OX40 agonist ivuxolimab. The receptors stem from an adult with an advanced solid tumor such as melanoma, head and neck, liver or kidney cancer.

The CDR3 is CASSLASNHPYEQYF. In DNA form, the CDR3 reads TGTGCCAGCAGTTTGGCGTCAAATCATCCCTACGAGCAGTACTTC. The chain couples TRBV6-1 to TRBJ2-7; D not certain. With 5 bases removed from V and 2 bases from J, the gap between germline ends came to 16 bases. Looked up from germline, CDR1 is MNHNS and CDR2 is SASEGT. This CDR3 is built from 15 residues.

The chain uses TRBV10-3 and TRBJ2-7; possibly TRBD1 or TRBD2 for D (5 bases each). The length of the CDR3 is 14 residues. V lost 5 bases, J lost 2 bases, and 13 bases lay in between. Germline CDR1 is ENHRY and CDR2 is SYGVKD. CDR3: CAISSGTGPYEQYF. The CDR3 nucleotides are TGTGCCATCAGTTCCGGGACGGGACCCTACGAGCAGTACTTC.

The J gene is TRBJ1-1, the V gene TRBV7-2; D is undetermined. The V gene lost 4 bases and the J gene lost 1 base, with 13 bases spanning the gap. CDR1 is SGHTA and CDR2 is FQGNSA in the germline V gene. CDR3 size: 15 residues. The DNA for the CDR3 is TGTGCCAGCAGCTCGCGGACTGGGCCGAACACTGAAGCTTTCTTT. This gives the protein CASSSRTGPNTEAFF. Complete variable domain (other parts from reference TRBV7-2 and TRBJ1-1): GAGVSQSPSNKVTEKGKDVELRCDPISGHTALYWYRQSLGQGLEFLIYFQGNSAPDKSGLPSDRFSAERTGGSVSTLTIQRTQQEDSAVYLCASSSRTGPNTEAFFGQGTRLTVV.

The chain has TRBV6-5 and TRBJ2-5; D possibly corresponds to TRBD1 (8 bases). Trimming left V 7 bases short and J 5 bases short, with 14 bases between. Germline CDR1 reads MNHEY; CDR2 reads SVGAGI. The CDR3 is 13 residues long. In nucleotides, the CDR3 is TGTGCCAGCACCGACAGGGGAGGGGAGACCCAGTACTTC. The encoded protein is CASTDRGGETQYF.

This sequence joins TRBV10-1 and TRBJ2-1, with D hard to call. V lost 3 bases, J lost 0 bases, and 12 bases lay in between. Germline CDR1 WNHNN, CDR2 SYGVQD (reference sequence). The CDR3 loop spans 16 amino acids. DNA of the CDR3: TGCGCCAGCAGTGATTTGGGTGGCTCCTCCTACAATGAGCAGTTCTTC. This codes for CASSDLGGSSYNEQFF.

The chain has TRBV5-6 and TRBJ2-1, with TRBD2 matching over 9 bases. CDR3 length equals 15 residues. The trim removed 4 bases at V and 6 bases at J, leaving 8 bases unmatched. Germline V gene data show CDR1 as SGHDT and CDR2 as YYEEEE. The DNA of the CDR3 is TGTGCCAGCAGCCTCGGACTAGCGCAACCCAATGAGCAGTTCTTC. Its protein is CASSLGLAQPNEQFF.

The chain combines TRBV2 with TRBJ1-1, with D possibly matching TRBD1 (6 bases). There are 13 residues in the CDR3. Germline V gene lookup returns CDR1 SNHLY and CDR2 FYNNEI. Trimming took 7 bases from V and 1 from J, leaving 10 bases between them. In nucleotides, the CDR3 is TGTGCCAGCAAAAGGGACACGAACACTGAAGCTTTCTTT. It translates to CASKRDTNTEAFF.

The chain has TRBV18 and TRBJ2-7; D is undetermined. Trimming cost V 4 bases and J 5 bases, with 15 bases left between them. The CDR3 contains 14 residues. Germline CDR1 reads KGHSH; CDR2 reads LQKENI. CDR3 coding DNA: TGTGCCAGCTCACAACGGACGTTAGGGAACGAGCAGTACTTC. Translation: CASSQRTLGNEQYF.